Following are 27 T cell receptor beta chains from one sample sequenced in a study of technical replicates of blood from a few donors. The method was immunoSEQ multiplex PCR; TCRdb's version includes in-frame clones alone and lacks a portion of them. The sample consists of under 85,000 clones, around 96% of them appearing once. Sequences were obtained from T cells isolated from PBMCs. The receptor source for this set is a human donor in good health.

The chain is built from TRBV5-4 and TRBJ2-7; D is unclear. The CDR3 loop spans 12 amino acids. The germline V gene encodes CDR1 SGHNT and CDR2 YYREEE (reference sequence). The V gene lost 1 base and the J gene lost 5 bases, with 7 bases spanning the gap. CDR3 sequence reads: CASSLRYDEQYF. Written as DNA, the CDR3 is TGTGCCAGCAGCTTGCGGTACGACGAGCAGTACTTC.

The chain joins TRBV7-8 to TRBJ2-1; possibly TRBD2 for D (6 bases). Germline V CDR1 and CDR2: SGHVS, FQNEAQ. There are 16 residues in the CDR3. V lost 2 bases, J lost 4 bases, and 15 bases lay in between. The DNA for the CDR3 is TGTGCCAGCAGCTTATACCGGGAGACGGGGTACAATGAGCAGTTCTTC. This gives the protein CASSLYRETGYNEQFF.

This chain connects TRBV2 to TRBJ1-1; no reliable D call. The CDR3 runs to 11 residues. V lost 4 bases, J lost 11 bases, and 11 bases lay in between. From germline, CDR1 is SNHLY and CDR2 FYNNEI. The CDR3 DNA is TGTGCCAGCAGTGTGAGGCCGACGGCTTTCTTT. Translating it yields CASSVRPTAFF.

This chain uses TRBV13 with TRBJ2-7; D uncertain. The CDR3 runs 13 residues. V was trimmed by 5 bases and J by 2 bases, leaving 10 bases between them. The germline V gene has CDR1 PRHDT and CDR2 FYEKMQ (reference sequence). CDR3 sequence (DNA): TGTGCCAGCAGCCGAGACACTCCCTACGAGCAGTACTTC. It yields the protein CASSRDTPYEQYF.

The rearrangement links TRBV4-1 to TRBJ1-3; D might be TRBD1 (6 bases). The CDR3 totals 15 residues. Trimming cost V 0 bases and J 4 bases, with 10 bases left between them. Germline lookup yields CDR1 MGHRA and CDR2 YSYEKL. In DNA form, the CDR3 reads TGCGCCAGCAGCCAAGACAGGGGAGTAGGAAACACCATATATTTT. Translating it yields CASSQDRGVGNTIYF.

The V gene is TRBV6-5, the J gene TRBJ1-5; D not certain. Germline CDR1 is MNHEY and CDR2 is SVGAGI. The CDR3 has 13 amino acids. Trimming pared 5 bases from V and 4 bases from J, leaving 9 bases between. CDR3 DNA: TGTGCCAGCAGTAAAACGGGTAATCAGCCCCAGCATTTT. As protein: CASSKTGNQPQHF.

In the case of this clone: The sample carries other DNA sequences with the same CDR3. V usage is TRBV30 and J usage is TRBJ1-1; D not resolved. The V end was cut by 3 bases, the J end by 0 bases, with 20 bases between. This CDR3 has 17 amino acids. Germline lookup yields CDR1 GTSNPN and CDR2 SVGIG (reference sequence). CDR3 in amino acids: CAWSVRSQTGMNTEAFF. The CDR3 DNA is TGTGCCTGGAGCGTACGATCCCAGACCGGGATGAACACTGAAGCTTTCTTT.

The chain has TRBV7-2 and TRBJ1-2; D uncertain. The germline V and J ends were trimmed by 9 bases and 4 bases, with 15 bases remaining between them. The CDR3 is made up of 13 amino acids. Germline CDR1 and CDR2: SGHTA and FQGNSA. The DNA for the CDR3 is TGTGCCAGTACCGGAGCCGGGAGCTATGGCTACACCTTC. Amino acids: CASTGAGSYGYTF.

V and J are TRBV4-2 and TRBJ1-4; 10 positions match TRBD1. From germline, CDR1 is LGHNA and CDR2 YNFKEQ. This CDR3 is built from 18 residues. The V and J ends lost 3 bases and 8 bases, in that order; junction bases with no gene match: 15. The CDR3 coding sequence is TGTGCCAGCAGCCAGGAGGGGACAGGGGCTCTACCCTCGGAAAAACTGTTTTTT. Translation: CASSQEGTGALPSEKLFF.

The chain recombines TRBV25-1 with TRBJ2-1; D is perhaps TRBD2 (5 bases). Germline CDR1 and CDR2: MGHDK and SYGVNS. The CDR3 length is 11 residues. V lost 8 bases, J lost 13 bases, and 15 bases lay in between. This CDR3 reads CASGQARGQFF. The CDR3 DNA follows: TGTGCCAGCGGTCAGGCACGGGGTCAGTTCTTC. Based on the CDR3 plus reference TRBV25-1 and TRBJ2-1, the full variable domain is EADIYQTPRYLVIGTGKKITLECSQTMGHDKMYWYQQDPGMELHLIHYSYGVNSTEKGDLSSESTVSRIRTEHFPLTLESARPSHTSQYLCASGQARGQFFGPGTRLTVL.

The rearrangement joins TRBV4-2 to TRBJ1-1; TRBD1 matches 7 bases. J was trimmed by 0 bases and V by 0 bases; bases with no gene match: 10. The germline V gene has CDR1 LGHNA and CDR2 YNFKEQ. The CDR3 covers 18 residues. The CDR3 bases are TGTGCCAGCAGCCAAGATCTGTGGGCACAGGGGCTGAACACTGAAGCTTTCTTT. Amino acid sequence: CASSQDLWAQGLNTEAFF.

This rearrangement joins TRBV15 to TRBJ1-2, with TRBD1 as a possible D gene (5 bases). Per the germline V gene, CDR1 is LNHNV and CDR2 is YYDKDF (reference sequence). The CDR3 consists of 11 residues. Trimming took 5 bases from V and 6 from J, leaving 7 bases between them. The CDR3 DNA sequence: TGTGCCACCAGCCCAGGGCATGGCTACACCTTC. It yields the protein CATSPGHGYTF.

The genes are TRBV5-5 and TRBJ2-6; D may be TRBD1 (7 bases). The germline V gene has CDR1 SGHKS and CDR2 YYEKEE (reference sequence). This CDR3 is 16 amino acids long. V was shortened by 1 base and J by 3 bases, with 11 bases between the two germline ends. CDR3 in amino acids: CASSLNRGGGANVLTF. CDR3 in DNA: TGTGCCAGCAGCTTGAACAGGGGAGGTGGGGCCAACGTCCTGACTTTC.

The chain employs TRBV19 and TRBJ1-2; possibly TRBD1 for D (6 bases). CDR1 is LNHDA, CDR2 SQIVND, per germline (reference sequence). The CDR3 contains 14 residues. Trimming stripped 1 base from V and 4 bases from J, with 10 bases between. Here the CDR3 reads CASSIGQAPYGYTF. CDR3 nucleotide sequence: TGTGCCAGTAGTATAGGACAGGCCCCCTATGGCTACACCTTC.

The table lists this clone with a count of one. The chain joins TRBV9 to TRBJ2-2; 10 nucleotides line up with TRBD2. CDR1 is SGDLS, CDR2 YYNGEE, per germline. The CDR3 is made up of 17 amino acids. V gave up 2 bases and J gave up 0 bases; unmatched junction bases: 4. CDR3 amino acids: CASSVASGRPNTGELFF. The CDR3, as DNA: TGTGCCAGCAGCGTTGCTAGCGGGAGACCGAACACCGGGGAGCTGTTTTTT.

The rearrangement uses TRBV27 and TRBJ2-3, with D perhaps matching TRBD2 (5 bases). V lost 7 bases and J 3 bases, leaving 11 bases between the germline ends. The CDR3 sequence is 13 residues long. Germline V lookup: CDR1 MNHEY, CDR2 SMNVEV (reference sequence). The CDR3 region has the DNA TGTGCCAGCAAGGGAGTAATTACAGATACGCAGTATTTT. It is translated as CASKGVITDTQYF.

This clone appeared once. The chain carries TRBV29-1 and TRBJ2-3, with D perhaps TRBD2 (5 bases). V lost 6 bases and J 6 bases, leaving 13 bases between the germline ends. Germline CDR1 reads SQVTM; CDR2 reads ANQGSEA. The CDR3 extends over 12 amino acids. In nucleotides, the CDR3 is TGCAGCGTGGATGAGGGTTCCGATACGCAGTATTTT. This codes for CSVDEGSDTQYF.

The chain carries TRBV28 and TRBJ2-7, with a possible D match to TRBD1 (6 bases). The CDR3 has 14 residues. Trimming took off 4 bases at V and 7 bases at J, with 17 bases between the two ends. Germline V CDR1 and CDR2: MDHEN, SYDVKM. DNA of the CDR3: TGTGCCAGCAGTTCAAGAACAGGGTTTATAGAGCAGTACTTC. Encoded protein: CASSSRTGFIEQYF.

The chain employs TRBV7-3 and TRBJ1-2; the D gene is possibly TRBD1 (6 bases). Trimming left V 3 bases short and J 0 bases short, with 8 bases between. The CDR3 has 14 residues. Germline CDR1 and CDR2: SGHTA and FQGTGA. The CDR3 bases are TGTGCCAGCAGCTTGGGGGGGCCTAACTATGGCTACACCTTC. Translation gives CASSLGGPNYGYTF.

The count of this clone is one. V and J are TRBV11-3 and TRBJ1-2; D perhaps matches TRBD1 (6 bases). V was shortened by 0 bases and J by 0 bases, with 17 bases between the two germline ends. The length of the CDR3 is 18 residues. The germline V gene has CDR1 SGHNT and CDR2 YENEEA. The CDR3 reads CASSLDLLGASPNYGYTF. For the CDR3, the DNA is TGTGCCAGCAGCTTAGATCTTCTGGGGGCGTCACCTAACTATGGCTACACCTTC.

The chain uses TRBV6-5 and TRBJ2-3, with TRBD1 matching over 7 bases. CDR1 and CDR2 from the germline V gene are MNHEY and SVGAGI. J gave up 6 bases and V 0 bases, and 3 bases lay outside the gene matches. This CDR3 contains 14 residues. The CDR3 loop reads CASSYSKGADTQYF. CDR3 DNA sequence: TGTGCCAGCAGTTACTCGAAGGGGGCCGATACGCAGTATTTT.

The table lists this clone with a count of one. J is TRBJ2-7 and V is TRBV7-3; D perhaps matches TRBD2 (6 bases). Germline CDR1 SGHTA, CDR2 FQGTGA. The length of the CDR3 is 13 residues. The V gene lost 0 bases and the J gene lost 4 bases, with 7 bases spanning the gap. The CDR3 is CASSLTRGYEQYF. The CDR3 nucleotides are TGTGCCAGCAGCTTAACGCGGGGATACGAGCAGTACTTC.

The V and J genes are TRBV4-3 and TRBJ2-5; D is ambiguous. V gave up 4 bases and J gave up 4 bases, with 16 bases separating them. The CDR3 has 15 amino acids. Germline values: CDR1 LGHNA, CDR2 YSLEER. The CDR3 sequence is CASSPIWAESETQYF. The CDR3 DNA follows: TGCGCCAGCAGCCCTATATGGGCAGAGTCAGAGACCCAGTACTTC.

The CDR3 is CASSLAKGVDQPQHF. The CDR3 DNA sequence: TGTGCCAGCAGCTTAGCCAAAGGGGTGGATCAGCCCCAGCATTTT. The chain links TRBV7-9 to TRBJ1-5, with a tentative D call TRBD1 (5 bases). The germline V gene has CDR1 SEHNR and CDR2 FQNEAQ (reference sequence). V was cut by 0 bases and J by 5 bases, with 11 bases left in between. The CDR3 is made up of 15 amino acids.

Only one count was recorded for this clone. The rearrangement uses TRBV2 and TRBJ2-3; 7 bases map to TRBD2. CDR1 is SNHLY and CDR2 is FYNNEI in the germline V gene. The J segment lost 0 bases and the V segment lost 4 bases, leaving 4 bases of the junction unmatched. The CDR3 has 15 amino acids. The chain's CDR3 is CASSGDSGSTDTQYF. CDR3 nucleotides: TGTGCCAGCAGTGGAGATAGCGGGAGCACAGATACGCAGTATTTT.

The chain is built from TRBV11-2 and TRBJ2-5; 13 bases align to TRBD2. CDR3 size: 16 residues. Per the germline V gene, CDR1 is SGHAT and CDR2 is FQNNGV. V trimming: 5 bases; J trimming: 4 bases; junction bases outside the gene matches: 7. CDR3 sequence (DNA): TGTGCCAGCAGCCATGGTACTAGCGGGAGGGGAGAGACCCAGTACTTC. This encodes CASSHGTSGRGETQYF.

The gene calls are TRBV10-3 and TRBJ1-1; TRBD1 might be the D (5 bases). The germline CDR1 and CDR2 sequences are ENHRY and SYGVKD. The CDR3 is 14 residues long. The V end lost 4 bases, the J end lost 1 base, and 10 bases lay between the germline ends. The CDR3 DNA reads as TGTGCCATCAGTGCGGTTCAGGGGAACACTGAAGCTTTCTTT. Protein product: CAISAVQGNTEAFF.